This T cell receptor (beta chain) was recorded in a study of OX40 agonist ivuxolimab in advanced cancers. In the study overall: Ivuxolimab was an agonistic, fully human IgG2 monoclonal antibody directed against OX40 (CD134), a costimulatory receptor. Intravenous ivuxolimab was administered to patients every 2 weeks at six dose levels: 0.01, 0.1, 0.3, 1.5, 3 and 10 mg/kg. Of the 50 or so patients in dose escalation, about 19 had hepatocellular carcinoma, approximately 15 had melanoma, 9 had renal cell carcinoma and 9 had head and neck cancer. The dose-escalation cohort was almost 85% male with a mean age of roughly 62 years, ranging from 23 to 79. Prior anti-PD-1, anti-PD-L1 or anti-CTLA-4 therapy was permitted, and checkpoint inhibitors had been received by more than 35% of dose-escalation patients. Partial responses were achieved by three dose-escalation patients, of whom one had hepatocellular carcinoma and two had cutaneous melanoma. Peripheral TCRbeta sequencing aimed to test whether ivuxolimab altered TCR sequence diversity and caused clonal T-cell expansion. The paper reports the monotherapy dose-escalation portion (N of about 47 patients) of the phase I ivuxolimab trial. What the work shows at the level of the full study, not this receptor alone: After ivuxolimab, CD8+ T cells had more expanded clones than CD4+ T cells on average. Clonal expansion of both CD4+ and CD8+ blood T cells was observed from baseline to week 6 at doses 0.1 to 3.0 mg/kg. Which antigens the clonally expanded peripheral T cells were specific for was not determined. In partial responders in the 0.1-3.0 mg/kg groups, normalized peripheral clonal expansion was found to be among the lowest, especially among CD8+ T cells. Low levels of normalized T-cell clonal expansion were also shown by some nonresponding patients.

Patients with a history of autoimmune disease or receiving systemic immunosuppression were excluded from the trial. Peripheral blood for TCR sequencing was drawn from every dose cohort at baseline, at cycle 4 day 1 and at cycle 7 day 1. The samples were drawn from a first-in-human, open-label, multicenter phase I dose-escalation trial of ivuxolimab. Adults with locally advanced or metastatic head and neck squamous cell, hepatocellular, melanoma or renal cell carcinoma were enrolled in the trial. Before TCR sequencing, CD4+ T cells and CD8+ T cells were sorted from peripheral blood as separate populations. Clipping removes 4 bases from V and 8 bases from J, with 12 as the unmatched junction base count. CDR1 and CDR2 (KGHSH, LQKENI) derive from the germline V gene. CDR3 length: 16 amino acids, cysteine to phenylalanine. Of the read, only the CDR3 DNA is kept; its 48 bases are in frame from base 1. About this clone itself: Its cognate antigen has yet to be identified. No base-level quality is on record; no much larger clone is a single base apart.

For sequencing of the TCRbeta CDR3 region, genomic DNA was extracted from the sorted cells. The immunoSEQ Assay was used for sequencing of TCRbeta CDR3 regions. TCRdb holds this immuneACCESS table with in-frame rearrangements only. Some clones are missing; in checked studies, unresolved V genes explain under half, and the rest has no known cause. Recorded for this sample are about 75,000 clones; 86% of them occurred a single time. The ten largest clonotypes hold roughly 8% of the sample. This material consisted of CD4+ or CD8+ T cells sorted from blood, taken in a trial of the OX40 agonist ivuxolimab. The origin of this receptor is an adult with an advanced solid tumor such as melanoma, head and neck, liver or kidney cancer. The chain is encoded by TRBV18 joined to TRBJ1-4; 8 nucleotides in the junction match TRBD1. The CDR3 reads CASSLYSQGAREKLFF. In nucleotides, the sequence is TGTGCCAGCTCACTTTATAGCCAGGGGGCGAGAGAAAAACTGTTTTTT.